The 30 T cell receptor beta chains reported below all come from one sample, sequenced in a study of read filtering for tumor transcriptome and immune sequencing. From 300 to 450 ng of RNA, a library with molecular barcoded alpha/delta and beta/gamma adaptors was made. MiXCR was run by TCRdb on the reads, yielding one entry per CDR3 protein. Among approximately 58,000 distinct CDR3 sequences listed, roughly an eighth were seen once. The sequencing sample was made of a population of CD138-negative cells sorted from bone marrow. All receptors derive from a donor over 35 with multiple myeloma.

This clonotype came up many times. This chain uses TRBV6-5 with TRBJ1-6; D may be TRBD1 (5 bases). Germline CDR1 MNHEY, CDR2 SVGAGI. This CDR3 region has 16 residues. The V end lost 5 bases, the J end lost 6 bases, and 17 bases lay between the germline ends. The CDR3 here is CASSPLTVRGNSPLHF. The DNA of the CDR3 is TGTGCCAGCAGTCCGCTGACAGTGCGTGGTAATTCACCCCTCCACTTT.

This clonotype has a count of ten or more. CDR3 region: CASGIGQGGTGELFF. CDR3 coding DNA: TGTGCCAGCGGCATAGGACAGGGTGGCACCGGGGAGCTGTTTTTT. The genes are TRBV2 and TRBJ2-2; 8 bases line up with TRBD1. The CDR3 is 15 residues long. The V gene's germline CDR1 is SNHLY and CDR2 FYNNEI. The trim removed 8 bases at V and 4 bases at J, leaving 9 bases unmatched.

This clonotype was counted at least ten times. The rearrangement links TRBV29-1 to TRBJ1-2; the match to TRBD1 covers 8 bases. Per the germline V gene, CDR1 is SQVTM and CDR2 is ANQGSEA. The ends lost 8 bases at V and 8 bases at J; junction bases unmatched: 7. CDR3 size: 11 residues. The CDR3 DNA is TGCAGCTTTGGACAGGGTAAAGGCTACACCTTC. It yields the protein CSFGQGKGYTF.

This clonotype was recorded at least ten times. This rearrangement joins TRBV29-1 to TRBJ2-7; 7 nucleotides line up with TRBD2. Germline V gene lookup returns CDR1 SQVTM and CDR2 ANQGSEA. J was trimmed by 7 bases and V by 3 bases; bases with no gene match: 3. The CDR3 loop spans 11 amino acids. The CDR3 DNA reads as TGCAGCGTTGATCGGGGGGTAGAGCAGTACTTC. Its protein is CSVDRGVEQYF.

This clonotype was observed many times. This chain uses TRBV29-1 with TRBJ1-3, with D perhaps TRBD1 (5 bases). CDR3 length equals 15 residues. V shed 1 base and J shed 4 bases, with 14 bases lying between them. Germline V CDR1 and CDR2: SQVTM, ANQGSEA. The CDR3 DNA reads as TGCAGCGTTGAAGGGGGGTTGGAACAGGGAAACACCATATATTTT. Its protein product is CSVEGGLEQGNTIYF.

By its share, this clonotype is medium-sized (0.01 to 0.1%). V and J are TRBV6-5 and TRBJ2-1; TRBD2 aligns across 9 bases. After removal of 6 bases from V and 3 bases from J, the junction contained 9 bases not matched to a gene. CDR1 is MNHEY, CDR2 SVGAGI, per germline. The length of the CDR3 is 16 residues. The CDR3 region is CASSSPGTSIYNEQFF. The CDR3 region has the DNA TGTGCCAGCAGCTCACCCGGGACTAGCATCTACAATGAGCAGTTCTTC.

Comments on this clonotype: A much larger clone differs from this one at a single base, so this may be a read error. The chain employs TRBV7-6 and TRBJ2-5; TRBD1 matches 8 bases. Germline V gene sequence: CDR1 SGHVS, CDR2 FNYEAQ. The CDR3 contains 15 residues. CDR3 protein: CASGLRQGILETQYF. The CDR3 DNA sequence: TGTGCCAGCGGCTTAAGACAGGGGATTTTAGAGACCCAGTACTTC.

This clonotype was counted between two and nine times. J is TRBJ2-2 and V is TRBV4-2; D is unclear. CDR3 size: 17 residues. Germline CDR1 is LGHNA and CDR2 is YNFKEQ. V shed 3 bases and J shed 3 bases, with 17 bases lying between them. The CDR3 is CASSQELVVYHTGELFF. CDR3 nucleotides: TGTGCCAGCAGCCAGGAGCTAGTGGTTTATCACACCGGGGAGCTGTTTTTT.

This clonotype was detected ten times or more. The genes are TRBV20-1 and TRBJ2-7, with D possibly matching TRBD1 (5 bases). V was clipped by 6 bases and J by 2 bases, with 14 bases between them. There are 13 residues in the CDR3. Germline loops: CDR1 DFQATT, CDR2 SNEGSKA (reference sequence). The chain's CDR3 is CSALTDTTYEQYF. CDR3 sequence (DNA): TGCAGTGCCCTCACGGACACGACCTACGAGCAGTACTTC.

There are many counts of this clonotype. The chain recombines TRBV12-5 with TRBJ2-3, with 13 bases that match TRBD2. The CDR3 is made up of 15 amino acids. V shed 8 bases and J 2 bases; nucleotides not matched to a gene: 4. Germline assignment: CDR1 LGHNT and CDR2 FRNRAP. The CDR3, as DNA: TGTGCTAGTTCGGGACTAGCGGGGATCACAGATACGCAGTATTTT. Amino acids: CASSGLAGITDTQYF.

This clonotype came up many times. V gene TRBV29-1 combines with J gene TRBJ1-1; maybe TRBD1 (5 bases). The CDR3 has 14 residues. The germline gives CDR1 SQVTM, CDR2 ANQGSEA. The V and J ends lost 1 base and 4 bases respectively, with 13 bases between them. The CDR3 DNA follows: TGCAGCGTTGAAGCAACAAGGGGTGGCACTGAAGCTTTCTTT. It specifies CSVEATRGGTEAFF.

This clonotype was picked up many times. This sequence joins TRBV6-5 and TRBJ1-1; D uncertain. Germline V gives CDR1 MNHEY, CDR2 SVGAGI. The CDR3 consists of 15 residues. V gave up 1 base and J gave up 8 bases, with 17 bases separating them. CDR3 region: CASSYFDGVGKEAFF. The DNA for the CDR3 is TGTGCCAGCAGTTACTTTGACGGAGTAGGTAAAGAAGCTTTCTTT.

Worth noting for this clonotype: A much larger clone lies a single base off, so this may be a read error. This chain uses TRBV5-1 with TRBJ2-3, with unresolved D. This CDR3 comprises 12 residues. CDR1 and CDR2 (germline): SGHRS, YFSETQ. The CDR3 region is CASSYSEDTRYF. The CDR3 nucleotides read TGCGCCAGCAGCTATTCCGAAGATACGCGGTATTTT. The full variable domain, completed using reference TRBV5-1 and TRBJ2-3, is KAGVTQTPRYLIKTRGQQVTLSCSPISGHRSVSWYQQTPGQGLQFLFEYFSETQRNKGNFPGRFSGRQFSNSRSEMNVSTLELGDSALYLCASSYSEDTRYFGPGTRLTVL.

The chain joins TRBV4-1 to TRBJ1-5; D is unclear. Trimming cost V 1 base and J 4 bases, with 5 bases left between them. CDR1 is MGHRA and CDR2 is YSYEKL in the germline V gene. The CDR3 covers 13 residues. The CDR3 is CASSQGRNQPQHF. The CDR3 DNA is TGCGCCAGCAGCCAAGGGCGGAATCAGCCCCAGCATTTT.

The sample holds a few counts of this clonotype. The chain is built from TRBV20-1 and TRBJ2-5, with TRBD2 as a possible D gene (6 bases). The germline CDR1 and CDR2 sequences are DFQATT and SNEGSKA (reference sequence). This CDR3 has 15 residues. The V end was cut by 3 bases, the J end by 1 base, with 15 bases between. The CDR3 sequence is CSASPTSPFQETQYF. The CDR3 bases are TGCAGTGCTAGTCCCACTAGCCCCTTCCAAGAGACCCAGTACTTC.

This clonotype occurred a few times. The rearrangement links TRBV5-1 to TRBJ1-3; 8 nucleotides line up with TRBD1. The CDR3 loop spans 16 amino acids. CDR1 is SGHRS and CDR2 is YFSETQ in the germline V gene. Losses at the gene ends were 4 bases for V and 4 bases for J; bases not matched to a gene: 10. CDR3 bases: TGCGCCAGCAGCCCAGGACAGGGATTGAAAGGAAACACCATATATTTT. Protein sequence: CASSPGQGLKGNTIYF.

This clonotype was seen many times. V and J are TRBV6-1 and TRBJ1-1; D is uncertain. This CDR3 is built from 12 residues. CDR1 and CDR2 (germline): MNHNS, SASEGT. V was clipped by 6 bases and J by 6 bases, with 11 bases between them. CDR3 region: CASSYLGSEAFF. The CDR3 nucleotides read TGTGCCAGCAGCTACCTAGGGTCTGAAGCTTTCTTT.

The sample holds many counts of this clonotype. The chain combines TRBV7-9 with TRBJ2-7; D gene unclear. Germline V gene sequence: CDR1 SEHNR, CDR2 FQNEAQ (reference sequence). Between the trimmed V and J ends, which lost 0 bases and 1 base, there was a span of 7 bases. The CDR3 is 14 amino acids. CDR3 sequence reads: CASSLAVSSYEQYF. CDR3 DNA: TGTGCCAGCAGCTTAGCGGTCAGTTCCTACGAGCAGTACTTC. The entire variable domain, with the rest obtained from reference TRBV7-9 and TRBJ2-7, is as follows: DTGVSQNPRHKITKRGQNVTFRCDPISEHNRLYWYRQTLGQGPEFLTYFQNEAQLEKSRLLSDRFSAERPKGSFSTLEIQRTEQGDSAMYLCASSLAVSSYEQYFGPGTRLTVT.

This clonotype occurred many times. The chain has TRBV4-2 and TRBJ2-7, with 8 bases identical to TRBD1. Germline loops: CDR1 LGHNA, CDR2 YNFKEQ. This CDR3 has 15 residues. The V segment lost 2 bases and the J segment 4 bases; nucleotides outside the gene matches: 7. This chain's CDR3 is CASSQSDRGRYEQYF. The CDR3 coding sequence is TGTGCCAGCAGCCAATCCGACAGGGGCAGGTACGAGCAGTACTTC.

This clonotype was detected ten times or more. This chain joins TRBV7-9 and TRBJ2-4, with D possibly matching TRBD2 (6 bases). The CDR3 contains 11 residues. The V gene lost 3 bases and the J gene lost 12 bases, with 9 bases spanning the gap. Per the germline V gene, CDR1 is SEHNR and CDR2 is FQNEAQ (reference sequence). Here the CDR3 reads CASSFGGNQYF. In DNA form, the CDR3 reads TGTGCCAGCAGCTTCGGGGGTAATCAGTACTTC.

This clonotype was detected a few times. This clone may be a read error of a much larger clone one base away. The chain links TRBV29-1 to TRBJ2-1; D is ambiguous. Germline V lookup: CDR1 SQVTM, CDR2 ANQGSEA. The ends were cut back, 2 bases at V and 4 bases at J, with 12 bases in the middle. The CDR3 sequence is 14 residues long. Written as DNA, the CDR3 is TGCAGCGTTGAATCCAGGAGCCTTTACAATGAGCAGTTCTTC. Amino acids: CSVESRSLYNEQFF.

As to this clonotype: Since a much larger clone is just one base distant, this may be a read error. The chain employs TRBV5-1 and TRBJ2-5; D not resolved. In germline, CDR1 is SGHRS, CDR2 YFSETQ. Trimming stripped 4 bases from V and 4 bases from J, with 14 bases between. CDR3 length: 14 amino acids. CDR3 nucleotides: TGCGCCAGCAGCCCTACTAACGAAAGAGAGACCCAGTACTTC. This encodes CASSPTNERETQYF.

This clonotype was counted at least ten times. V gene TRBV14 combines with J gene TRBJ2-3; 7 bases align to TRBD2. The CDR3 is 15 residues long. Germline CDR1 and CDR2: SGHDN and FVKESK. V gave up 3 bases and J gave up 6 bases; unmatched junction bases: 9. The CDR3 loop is CASSQRLAERDTQYF. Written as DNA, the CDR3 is TGTGCCAGCAGCCAGCGCCTAGCGGAGAGGGATACGCAGTATTTT.

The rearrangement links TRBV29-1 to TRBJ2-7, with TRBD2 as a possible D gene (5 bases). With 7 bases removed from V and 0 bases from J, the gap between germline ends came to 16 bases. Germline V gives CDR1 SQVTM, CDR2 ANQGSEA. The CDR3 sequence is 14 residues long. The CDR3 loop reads CSACSDFSSYEQYF. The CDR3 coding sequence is TGCAGCGCTTGTTCGGACTTTAGCTCCTACGAGCAGTACTTC.

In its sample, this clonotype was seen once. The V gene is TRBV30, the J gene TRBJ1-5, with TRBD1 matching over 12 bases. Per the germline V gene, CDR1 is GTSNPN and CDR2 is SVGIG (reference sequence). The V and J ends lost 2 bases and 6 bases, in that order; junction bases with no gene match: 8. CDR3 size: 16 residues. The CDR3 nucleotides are TGTGCCTGGAGTTCGGGACAGGGGGCTTCCAGTCAGCCCCAGCATTTT. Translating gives CAWSSGQGASSQPQHF.

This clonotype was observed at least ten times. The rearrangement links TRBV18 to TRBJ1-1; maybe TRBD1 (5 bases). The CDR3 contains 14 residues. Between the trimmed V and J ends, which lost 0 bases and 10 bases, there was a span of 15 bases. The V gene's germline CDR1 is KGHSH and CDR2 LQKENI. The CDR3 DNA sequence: TGTGCCAGCTCACCACCGGGGGAGTTTCGGGGAGCTTTCTTT. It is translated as CASSPPGEFRGAFF. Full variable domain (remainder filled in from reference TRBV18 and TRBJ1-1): NAGVMQNPRHLVRRRGQEARLRCSPMKGHSHVYWYRQLPEEGLKFMVYLQKENIIDESGMPKERFSAEFPKEGPSILRIQQVVRGDSAAYFCASSPPGEFRGAFFGQGTRLTVV.

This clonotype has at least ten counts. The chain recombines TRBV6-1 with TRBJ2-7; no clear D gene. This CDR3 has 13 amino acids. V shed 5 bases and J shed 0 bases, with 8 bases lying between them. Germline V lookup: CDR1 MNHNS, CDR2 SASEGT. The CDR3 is CASSSGPSYEQYF. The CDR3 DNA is TGTGCCAGCAGTTCCGGGCCCTCCTACGAGCAGTACTTC.

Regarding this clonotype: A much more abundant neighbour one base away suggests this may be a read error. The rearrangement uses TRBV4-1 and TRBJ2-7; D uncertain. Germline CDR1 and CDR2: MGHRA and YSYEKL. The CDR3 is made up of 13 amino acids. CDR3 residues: CTSSQDSAGEQYF. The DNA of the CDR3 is TGCACCAGCAGCCAAGATTCGGCAGGCGAGCAGTACTTC.

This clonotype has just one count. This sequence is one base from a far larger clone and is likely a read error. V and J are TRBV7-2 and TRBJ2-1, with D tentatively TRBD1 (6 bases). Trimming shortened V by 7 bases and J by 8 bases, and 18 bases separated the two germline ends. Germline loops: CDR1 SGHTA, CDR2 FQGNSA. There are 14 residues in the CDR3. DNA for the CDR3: TGTGCCAGCAACTACAGGGTCCCCTCCGATGAGCAGTTCTTC. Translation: CASNYRVPSDEQFF. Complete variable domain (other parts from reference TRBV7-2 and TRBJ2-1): GAGVSQSPSNKVTEKGKDVELRCDPISGHTALYWYRQSLGQGLEFLIYFQGNSAPDKSGLPSDRFSAERTGGSVSTLTIQRTQQEDSAVYLCASNYRVPSDEQFFGPGTRLTVL.

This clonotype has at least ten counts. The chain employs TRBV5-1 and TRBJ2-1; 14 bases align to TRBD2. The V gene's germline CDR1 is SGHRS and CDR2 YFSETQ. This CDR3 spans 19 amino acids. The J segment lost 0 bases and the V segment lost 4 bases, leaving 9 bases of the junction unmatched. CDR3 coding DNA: TGCGCCAGCAGCCCGGGGACTAGCGGGGGTCAGAGCTCCTACAATGAGCAGTTCTTC. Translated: CASSPGTSGGQSSYNEQFF.